This TCR beta chain was sequenced during a study of blood T cell repertoires in COVID-19. Germline V gene data show CDR1 as SQVTM and CDR2 as ANQGSEA. V lost 6 bases, J lost 7 bases, and 6 bases stayed unmatched. This CDR3 has 12 amino acids. Sequencing was performed with immunoSEQ multiplex PCR; in TCRdb, only in-frame clones are kept and a portion is missing. The sample records around 200,000 clones, around 85% being singletons. The chain joins TRBV29-1 to TRBJ1-1; 9 bases are a match to TRBD1. This clonotype was obtained from a man aged 35 to 55 who had recovered from COVID-19. The source material was PBMCs or T cells enriched from blood (not recorded which). In DNA form, the CDR3 reads TGCAGCGTCAACAGGGGGCCGAGTGAAGCTTTCTTT. Protein sequence: CSVNRGPSEAFF.